Listed below are T cell receptor beta chains from one sample, sequenced in a study of PD-1 blockade in classical Hodgkin lymphoma. TCRdb's copy holds only in-frame clones and misses some; the assay was immunoSEQ multiplex PCR. The sample holds some 24,000 clones, under 90% seen once. The sequenced sample was peripheral blood mononuclear cells (PBMCs), obtained before the fourth cycle of nivolumab. These receptors all stem from a human donor with classical Hodgkin lymphoma. CDR3s include the opening cysteine and the closing phenylalanine or tryptophan.

cdr3_aa v_call
CASSLSSGLQETQYF TRBV28
CASSIEGRGLNQPQHF TRBV19
CATSRDPGRSYEQYF TRBV15
CASSPGLAVPPDEQYF TRBV5-1
CASRWGGRAELFF TRBV2
CASSYPGTSGNNEQFF TRBV6-5
CASTPGGAENTEAFF TRBV5-5
CASSVQRAPYEQYF TRBV7-9
CASSVSGVNTGELFF TRBV9
CASSEGLRYEQYF TRBV10-2
CASSRGSATDTQYF TRBV27
CATNRQGQNSPLHF TRBV10-3
CASSEGLAGVTDTQYF TRBV25-1
CASSDTRTGVPEAFF TRBV11-3
CASSLGGDYGYTF TRBV6-5
CASRIGVESRPQHF TRBV28
CASSSPGAPSYEQYF TRBV7-6
CASSWGGGVRNQPQHF TRBV7-9
CASSPARPGQQFYGYTF TRBV7-8
CASSLNLATEAFF TRBV7-3
CASSEGAYILPNTGELFF TRBV9
CASSLTWGTTNEKLFF TRBV5-6
CASSSGTWETQYF TRBV13
CASSLAGWQETQYF TRBV7-3
CASSNSYTEAFF TRBV19